This TCR beta chain was captured by sequencing in a study of CD8 T cells in ankylosing spondylitis. The study, taken as a whole, reports: Earlier studies detected some motif variants in reactive arthritis synovial fluid and blood. Reportedly, significant enrichment of disease-linked clones occurred in matched ankylosing spondylitis synovial fluid. What seemed typical of ankylosing spondylitis blood was a TCR beta motif built from 8 or 9 highly homologous variants. Disease-linked clones were found to be CD8+ and relatively rare in peripheral blood.

With molecular barcodes, quantitative 5'-RACE was used to make the TCR beta libraries. TCRdb re-analysed the 5' RACE reads in MiXCR, keeping a single row per CDR3 protein. The table has tens of thousands of distinct CDR3 sequences, about 8.3% seen once. Germline V gives CDR1 SGHDN, CDR2 FVKESK. The CDR3 spans 15 residues. Trimming cost V 2 bases and J 5 bases, with 13 bases left between them. This clonotype was picked up a small number of times. Its antigen is unknown. The specimen sequenced was blood, either unsorted or a sorted T cell fraction (not recorded which). This sequence was found in a male donor with ankylosing spondylitis. The chain links TRBV14 to TRBJ2-4, with D perhaps being TRBD1 or TRBD2 (6 bases each). The CDR3 protein is CASSQRGAVENIQYF. The CDR3 nucleotides read TGTGCCAGCAGCCAAAGGGGGGCCGTAGAAAACATTCAGTACTTC.